The 25 T cell receptor beta chains below come from one sample, sequenced in a study of T cell responses to AZD1222 COVID-19 vaccine. Only in-frame clones appear in the TCRdb table, and some are missing; sequencing was by immunoSEQ multiplex PCR. Among over 150,000 clones listed, about nine tenths were seen once. The specimen comprised peripheral blood, sampled on day 0 of AZD1222 vaccination. These receptors all come from an adult in good health.

The CDR3 bases are TGTGCCACCCTGCCAAGAGGACAGTTCAACTATGGCTACACCTTC. Residues: CATLPRGQFNYGYTF. The V gene is TRBV6-5, the J gene TRBJ1-2; D perhaps matches TRBD1 (6 bases). The CDR3 is 15 residues long. V shed 10 bases and J shed 2 bases, with 20 bases lying between them. CDR1 and CDR2 from the germline V gene are MNHEY and SVGAGI.

This chain connects TRBV4-1 to TRBJ2-1; D is possibly TRBD2 (5 bases). V shed 0 bases and J shed 7 bases, with 10 bases lying between them. Germline V gives CDR1 MGHRA, CDR2 YSYEKL. The CDR3 is made up of 14 amino acids. The CDR3 region is CASSQDSADNEQFF. The CDR3 DNA reads as TGCGCCAGCAGCCAAGACTCAGCGGATAATGAGCAGTTCTTC.

This chain uses TRBV19 with TRBJ2-7; 7 bases map to TRBD1. CDR3 size: 12 residues. The germline V gene encodes CDR1 LNHDA and CDR2 SQIVND (reference sequence). Trimming took 5 bases from V and 4 from J; bases not matched to a gene: 2. The CDR3 loop reads CASSGRGYEQYF. In DNA, the CDR3 is TGTGCCAGTAGTGGCAGGGGGTACGAGCAGTACTTC. Full variable domain (outside the CDR3, taken from reference TRBV19 and TRBJ2-7): DGGITQSPKYLFRKEGQNVTLSCEQNLNHDAMYWYRQDPGQGLRLIYYSQIVNDFQKGDIAEGYSVSREKKESFPLTVTSAQKNPTAFYLCASSGRGYEQYFGPGTRLTVT.

V usage is TRBV30 and J usage is TRBJ1-6, with TRBD1 as a possible D gene (5 bases). Trimming took 3 bases from V and 9 from J, leaving 21 bases between them. This CDR3 is 16 amino acids long. Germline CDR1 reads GTSNPN; CDR2 reads SVGIG (reference sequence). Here the CDR3 reads CAWRISGIGVFSPLHF. The DNA for the CDR3 is TGTGCCTGGAGGATTTCAGGGATCGGCGTATTTTCACCCCTCCACTTT.

The V call is TRBV25-1, the J call TRBJ2-7; 7 nucleotides agree with TRBD1. The germline V gene has CDR1 MGHDK and CDR2 SYGVNS. The CDR3 totals 15 residues. With 5 bases clipped from V and 1 base from J, the junction kept 8 bases outside the gene matches. CDR3 region: CASSPGGHLSYEQYF. In DNA form, the CDR3 reads TGTGCCAGCAGTCCAGGGGGACACCTTTCCTACGAGCAGTACTTC.

V gene TRBV18 combines with J gene TRBJ2-7; TRBD1 might be the D (5 bases). The CDR3 covers 13 residues. Trimming took 1 base from V and 5 from J, leaving 9 bases between them. Germline assignment: CDR1 KGHSH and CDR2 LQKENI. DNA for the CDR3: TGTGCCAGCTCACCACGTCTAGGGGACGAGCAGTACTTC. The encoded protein is CASSPRLGDEQYF.

J is TRBJ1-6 and V is TRBV27, with D perhaps matching TRBD1 (6 bases). Germline CDR1 reads MNHEY; CDR2 reads SMNVEV (reference sequence). This CDR3 is built from 14 residues. Trimming pared 3 bases from V and 7 bases from J, leaving 10 bases between. In nucleotides, the CDR3 is TGTGCCAGCAGTTTCGGACAGCCGAATTCACCCCTCCACTTT. This codes for CASSFGQPNSPLHF.

This clone is a singleton in its sample. The genes are TRBV7-3 and TRBJ2-3, with 9 bases matching TRBD2. Trimming at V came to 2 bases and at J to 9 bases, leaving 6 bases not matched to a gene. Per germline, CDR1 SGHTA and CDR2 FQGTGA. This CDR3 comprises 14 residues. As DNA, the CDR3 is TGTGCCAGCAGCTTATTAGGGAGCGGGAGGACGCAGTATTTT. Translating gives CASSLLGSGRTQYF.

In this sample, this clone turned up once. CDR3 region: CASSLRGQEEKLFF. The CDR3 DNA reads as TGTGCCAGCAGCTTAAGAGGGCAGGAGGAAAAACTGTTTTTT. The gene calls are TRBV7-9 and TRBJ1-4; no reliable D call. Germline CDR1 is SEHNR and CDR2 is FQNEAQ (reference sequence). Trimming cost V 2 bases and J 8 bases, with 12 bases left between them. CDR3 size: 14 residues.

The chain employs TRBV6-5 and TRBJ1-6; perhaps TRBD1 as D (5 bases). This CDR3 is built from 13 residues. CDR1 is MNHEY, CDR2 SVGAGI, per germline. The V end was cut by 6 bases, the J end by 9 bases, with 12 bases between. The CDR3 protein is CASSRQQGSPLHF. The CDR3 DNA sequence: TGTGCCAGCAGCAGACAGCAGGGTTCACCCCTCCACTTT.

The chain joins TRBV10-3 to TRBJ2-5; a possible D gene is TRBD1 (5 bases). Germline V gene lookup returns CDR1 ENHRY and CDR2 SYGVKD. The CDR3 totals 13 residues. V lost 5 bases, J lost 2 bases, and 9 bases lay in between. For the CDR3, the DNA is TGTGCCATCAGTTCAGGGAATCAAGAGACCCAGTACTTC. Protein: CAISSGNQETQYF.

The V gene is TRBV9, the J gene TRBJ1-2, with TRBD1 matching over 8 bases. CDR3 length equals 17 residues. Germline V gene lookup returns CDR1 SGDLS and CDR2 YYNGEE. V trimming: 4 bases; J trimming: 2 bases; junction bases outside the gene matches: 13. In DNA, the CDR3 is TGTGCCAGCAGCCCGCAGGGGGCCGAATACTCGAACTATGGCTACACCTTC. It is translated as CASSPQGAEYSNYGYTF.

This rearrangement joins TRBV18 to TRBJ1-1; D uncertain. With 6 bases removed from V and 0 bases from J, the gap between germline ends came to 14 bases. CDR1 and CDR2 (germline): KGHSH, LQKENI. This CDR3 has 15 residues. CDR3 amino acids: CASSLSIDLNTEAFF. DNA for the CDR3: TGTGCCAGCTCCCTCAGTATTGATTTGAACACTGAAGCTTTCTTT.

The chain recombines TRBV30 with TRBJ1-1; the D is unclear. V lost 5 bases to trimming and J lost 4 bases, with 8 bases between them. CDR3 size: 11 residues. Looked up from germline, CDR1 is GTSNPN and CDR2 is SVGIG (reference sequence). The chain's CDR3 is CAWRERTEAFF. The CDR3 DNA sequence: TGTGCCTGGCGGGAACGCACTGAAGCTTTCTTT.

The chain employs TRBV27 and TRBJ2-2; possible D gene TRBD1, 6 bases. The CDR3 is 15 residues long. Trimming took off 6 bases at V and 2 bases at J, with 13 bases between the two ends. Germline-derived CDR1 and CDR2 are MNHEY and SMNVEV (reference sequence). As DNA, the CDR3 is TGTGCCAGCAGCAGGGGACCGAGAAACACCGGGGAGCTGTTTTTT. Protein: CASSRGPRNTGELFF.

This rearrangement joins TRBV19 to TRBJ1-2, with D maybe TRBD1 (5 bases). The CDR3 extends over 15 amino acids. The V end lost 3 bases, the J end lost 7 bases, and 18 bases lay between the germline ends. Germline V gives CDR1 LNHDA, CDR2 SQIVND (reference sequence). The CDR3 nucleotides read TGTGCCAGTAGTATCATGGGCAGGGCAAATGGTGGCTACACCTTC. Residues: CASSIMGRANGGYTF.

This chain uses TRBV5-1 with TRBJ1-3, with D unresolved. Germline loops: CDR1 SGHRS, CDR2 YFSETQ. The CDR3 has 14 residues. V shed 2 bases and J shed 4 bases, with 10 bases lying between them. CDR3 residues: CASSLTRSGNTIYF. CDR3 coding DNA: TGCGCCAGCAGCTTAACCCGATCCGGAAACACCATATATTTT.

The V and J genes are TRBV3-1 (or the pseudogene TRBV3-2) and TRBJ1-5; unclear D gene. V was shortened by 1 base and J by 1 base, with 5 bases between the two germline ends. Per germline, CDR1 LGHDT and CDR2 YNNKEL (reference sequence). The CDR3 has 14 amino acids. As DNA, the CDR3 is TGTGCCAGCAGCCAAGGCCAAAGCAATCAGCCCCAGCATTTT. Its translation is CASSQGQSNQPQHF.

The V and J genes are TRBV7-9 and TRBJ1-2; D perhaps matches TRBD1 (6 bases). The ends were cut back, 5 bases at V and 2 bases at J, with 15 bases in the middle. The V gene's germline CDR1 is SEHNR and CDR2 FQNEAQ (reference sequence). The CDR3 runs 15 residues. Written as DNA, the CDR3 is TGTGCCAGCAGCGAACAGGGATCCCAGAACTATGGCTACACCTTC. Its protein product is CASSEQGSQNYGYTF.

The rearrangement links TRBV5-6 to TRBJ1-1; D not certain. V lost 0 bases to trimming and J lost 0 bases, with 6 bases between them. The CDR3 loop spans 14 amino acids. The germline gives CDR1 SGHDT, CDR2 YYEEEE. CDR3 protein: CASSLGSVNTEAFF. As DNA, the CDR3 is TGTGCCAGCAGCTTGGGCAGCGTGAACACTGAAGCTTTCTTT. The entire variable domain, with the rest obtained from reference TRBV5-6 and TRBJ1-1, is as follows: DAGVTQSPTHLIKTRGQQVTLRCSPKSGHDTVSWYQQALGQGPQFIFQYYEEEERQRGNFPDRFSGHQFPNYSSELNVNALLLGDSALYLCASSLGSVNTEAFFGQGTRLTVV.

The chain uses TRBV19 and TRBJ1-2, with TRBD1 identical over 9 bases. The CDR3 runs 16 residues. Germline-derived CDR1 and CDR2 are LNHDA and SQIVND (reference sequence). Germline trimming cut 3 bases from V and 8 bases from J; bases unmatched to any gene: 13. The CDR3 DNA follows: TGTGCCAGTAGTATTCCCGGGACAGGGAGCCTCTGGGGCTACACCTTC. It yields the protein CASSIPGTGSLWGYTF. Full variable domain (outside the CDR3, taken from reference TRBV19 and TRBJ1-2): DGGITQSPKYLFRKEGQNVTLSCEQNLNHDAMYWYRQDPGQGLRLIYYSQIVNDFQKGDIAEGYSVSREKKESFPLTVTSAQKNPTAFYLCASSIPGTGSLWGYTFGSGTRLTVV.

This chain connects TRBV6-6 to TRBJ2-7, with D perhaps assigned TRBD1 or TRBD2 (5 bases each). V gave up 2 bases and J gave up 7 bases, with 18 bases separating them. The germline CDR1 and CDR2 sequences are MNHNY and SVGAGI (reference sequence). The CDR3 is 15 residues long. CDR3 in DNA: TGTGCCAGCAGTTACCTAACCGGGACCCATCAGGAGCAGTACTTC. Its translation is CASSYLTGTHQEQYF.

The chain has TRBV18 and TRBJ2-7, with 8 bases that match TRBD1. CDR1 and CDR2 (germline): KGHSH, LQKENI. V shed 8 bases, J shed 3 bases, and the junction held 6 bases outside the gene matches. The length of the CDR3 is 13 residues. The CDR3 reads CASGTGVFYEQYF. In nucleotides, the CDR3 is TGTGCCAGCGGGACAGGAGTCTTCTACGAGCAGTACTTC.

The rearrangement joins TRBV27 to TRBJ1-4; 9 positions agree with TRBD1. Losses at the gene ends were 4 bases for V and 8 bases for J; bases not matched to a gene: 11. CDR3 length: 16 residues. Germline V gene lookup returns CDR1 MNHEY and CDR2 SMNVEV (reference sequence). The CDR3 sequence: CASSSPSQGAGEKLFF. The CDR3, as DNA: TGTGCCAGCAGTTCCCCATCACAGGGGGCGGGGGAAAAACTGTTTTTT.

The genes are TRBV2 and TRBJ2-2; weak D call: TRBD2 (5 bases). Between the trimmed V and J ends, which lost 8 bases and 3 bases, there was a span of 16 bases. Germline loops: CDR1 SNHLY, CDR2 FYNNEI. CDR3 length equals 15 residues. CDR3 DNA: TGTGCCAGCGTGGAGGCGTCCCCCGACACCGGGGAGCTGTTTTTT. It specifies CASVEASPDTGELFF.